This T cell receptor beta chain was obtained from a study of beta chain features in type 1 diabetes. Study overall: Healthy donors resembled patients in age, gender and cell yields.

Overall study findings and caveats: PCR might preferentially amplify shorter templates, equally in patients and controls. The naive, central memory and Treg TCRB repertoires looked more alike in patients than they did in healthy donors.

Looked up from germline, CDR1 is LNHDA and CDR2 is SQIVND (reference sequence). Trimming pared 6 bases from V and 4 bases from J, leaving 12 bases between. The CDR3 runs to 13 residues. Of the isolated RNA, all was reverse transcribed, and so the sequenced material was expressed TCRB transcripts. TCRdb keeps only in-frame clones here, not all; method: immunoSEQ multiplex PCR. Of roughly 300,000 clones in the sample, around 13% were seen once. This clone appeared a few times. The target antigen is unknown. This receptor was taken from a man aged 30-40 years in good health. The specimen was central memory CD4+ T cells from blood. The chain joins TRBV19 to TRBJ1-1; a weak D match, TRBD1 (6 bases). CDR3 in amino acids: CASRRDIITEAFF. The DNA for the CDR3 is TGTGCCAGTAGGCGGGACATAATCACTGAAGCTTTCTTT. The full variable domain, in which reference TRBV19 and TRBJ1-1 provide the parts outside the CDR3, is DGGITQSPKYLFRKEGQNVTLSCEQNLNHDAMYWYRQDPGQGLRLIYYSQIVNDFQKGDIAEGYSVSREKKESFPLTVTSAQKNPTAFYLCASRRDIITEAFFGQGTRLTVV.